This record concerns one T cell receptor beta chain sequence. This sample is drawn from a study of Tregs in tolerant kidney transplant recipients. Study as a whole: Related graft donors supplied nonmyeloablative bone marrow transplants, and mixed chimerism was transient.

Trimming cost V 5 bases and J 5 bases, with 16 bases left between them. The germline gives CDR1 SGHTA, CDR2 FQGNSA. The CDR3 spans 14 residues. TCRdb's copy holds only in-frame clones and misses some; the assay was immunoSEQ multiplex PCR. The sample lists tens of thousands of clones; 80% to 95% were seen once. This chain links TRBV7-2 with TRBJ2-7; possibly TRBD1 for D (7 bases). The TCR originated in a human donor who received a combined kidney and bone marrow transplant. Specimen: CD4+ T cells from blood, collected before the transplant. The CDR3 spells CASSPGGGGDEQYF. For the CDR3, the DNA is TGTGCCAGCAGCCCCGGTGGAGGGGGCGACGAGCAGTACTTC. The whole variable domain, remainder taken from reference TRBV7-2 and TRBJ2-7, is GAGVSQSPSNKVTEKGKDVELRCDPISGHTALYWYRQSLGQGLEFLIYFQGNSAPDKSGLPSDRFSAERTGGSVSTLTIQRTQQEDSAVYLCASSPGGGGDEQYFGPGTRLTVT.